Listed below are T cell receptor beta chains from one sample, sequenced in a study of OX40 agonist ivuxolimab in advanced cancers. The protocol was immunoSEQ multiplex PCR, while the TCRdb copy is restricted to in-frame clones and leaves out a portion. The sample has fewer than 35,000 clones; about four fifths are singletons. The sample consisted of CD4+ or CD8+ T cells sorted from blood, taken in a trial of the OX40 agonist ivuxolimab. Every receptor here comes from an adult with an advanced solid tumor such as melanoma, head and neck, liver or kidney cancer. Both conserved end residues are part of each CDR3. The D gene is left open where the match is weak. Not every row has a clone size; where given, it reads once, few, many or a size class.

CASSQRTTEAFF	TGTGCCAGCAGCCAAAGGACCACTGAAGCTTTCTTT	-	TRBJ1-1	-	TRBV7-9
CASSRTANNEKLFF	TGTGCCAGTAGCAGGACAGCCAATAATGAAAAACTGTTTTTT	-	TRBJ1-4	-	TRBV19
CASSLGPAEGETQYF	TGTGCCAGCAGCTTAGGCCCCGCGGAGGGGGAGACCCAGTACTTC	-	TRBJ2-5	-	TRBV7-2
CASSLGEGTRNTIYF	TGTGCCAGCAGTTTGGGGGAGGGGACCCGAAACACCATATATTTT	-	TRBJ1-3	-	TRBV28
CASKPVGQGAGGYTF	TGTGCCAGCAAACCTGTAGGACAGGGGGCCGGGGGCTACACCTTC	TRBD1	TRBJ1-2	-	TRBV28
CASTESSRTDTQYF	TGTGCCAGCACTGAGTCCAGCCGCACAGATACGCAGTATTTT	-	TRBJ2-3	-	TRBV6-5
CASSNLIDETQYF	TGTGCCAGTAGTAACCTGATCGACGAGACCCAGTACTTC	-	TRBJ2-5	-	TRBV19
CASCRGGPGTDTQYF	TGTGCCAGCTGCCGCGGGGGCCCGGGCACAGATACGCAGTATTTT	-	TRBJ2-3	-	TRBV6-5
CSAPDQTEAFF	TGCAGTGCCCCTGACCAAACTGAAGCTTTCTTT	-	TRBJ1-1	-	TRBV20-1
CASSQVSGRFSYEQYF	TGTGCCAGCAGCCAAGTTAGCGGGAGGTTCTCCTACGAGCAGTACTTC	TRBD2	TRBJ2-7	few	TRBV4-2
CASSSAPQKNTEAFF	TGTGCCAGCAGCTCCGCCCCACAGAAGAACACTGAAGCTTTCTTT	-	TRBJ1-1	-	TRBV7-2
CASSDQGLAKNIQYF	TGTGCCAGCAGTGATCAAGGGCTAGCCAAAAACATTCAGTACTTC	-	TRBJ2-4	-	TRBV6-1
CASSGPGTGQDTQYF	TGCGCCAGCAGCGGCCCCGGGACTGGGCAAGATACGCAGTATTTT	-	TRBJ2-3	-	TRBV4-1
CSVEKLTSGIYEQYF	TGCAGCGTTGAAAAACTGACTAGCGGGATCTACGAGCAGTACTTC	TRBD2	TRBJ2-7	-	TRBV29-1
CASSLRTGGETQYF	TGCGCCAGCAGCCTGCGGACAGGGGGAGAGACCCAGTACTTC	TRBD1	TRBJ2-5	-	TRBV4-1
CASSQDTGDQPQHF	TGTGCCAGCAGCCAAGATACGGGGGATCAGCCCCAGCATTTT	-	TRBJ1-5	-	TRBV4-2
CASRPEGVPDTQYF	TGTGCCAGCCGTCCGGAGGGAGTTCCAGATACGCAGTATTTT	-	TRBJ2-3	-	TRBV27
CASSPAPPINEQFF	TGCGCCAGCAGCCCAGCCCCCCCAATAAATGAGCAGTTCTTC	-	TRBJ2-1	-	TRBV5-1
CASSPRLSYMNTEAFF	TGTGCCAGCAGCCCCCGGCTCAGCTACATGAACACTGAAGCTTTCTTT	-	TRBJ1-1	-	TRBV11-2
CASSFGLASEQYF	TGCGCCAGCAGCTTTGGACTAGCCTCCGAGCAGTACTTC	TRBD2	TRBJ2-7	-	TRBV5-1
CASSPGGNTIYF	TGTGCCAGCAGCCCCGGGGGAAACACCATATATTTT	-	TRBJ1-3	-	TRBV6-5
CASSPTQGMNTEAFF	TGTGCCAGCAGCCCCACACAGGGGATGAACACTGAAGCTTTCTTT	TRBD1	TRBJ1-1	few	TRBV7-9
CASSQEGRGEQFF	TGTGCCAGCAGCCAGGAGGGCCGGGGTGAGCAGTTCTTC	-	TRBJ2-1	-	TRBV2